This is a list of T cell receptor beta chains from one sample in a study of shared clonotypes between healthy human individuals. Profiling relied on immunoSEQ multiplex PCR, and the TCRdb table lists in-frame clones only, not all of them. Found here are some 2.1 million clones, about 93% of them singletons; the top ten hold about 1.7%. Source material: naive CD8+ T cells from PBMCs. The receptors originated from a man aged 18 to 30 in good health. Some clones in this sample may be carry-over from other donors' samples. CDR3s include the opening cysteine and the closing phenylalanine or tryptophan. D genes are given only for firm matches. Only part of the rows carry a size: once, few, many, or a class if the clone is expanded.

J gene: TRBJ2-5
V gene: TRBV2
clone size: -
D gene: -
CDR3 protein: CASSDKPFTSQETQYF
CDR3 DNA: TGTGCCAGCAGTGATAAACCATTTACGTCCCAAGAGACCCAGTACTTC

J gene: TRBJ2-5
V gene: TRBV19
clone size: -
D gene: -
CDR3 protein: CASSPRGGTPQETQYF
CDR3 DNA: TGTGCCAGTAGTCCGCGAGGTGGGACTCCACAAGAGACCCAGTACTTC

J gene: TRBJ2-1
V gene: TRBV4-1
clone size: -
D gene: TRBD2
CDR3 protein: CASTPILAGTHNEQFF
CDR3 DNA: TGCGCCAGCACCCCTATTCTAGCGGGAACTCACAATGAGCAGTTCTTC

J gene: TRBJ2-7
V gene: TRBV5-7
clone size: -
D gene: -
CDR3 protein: CASSLAGVDYEQYF
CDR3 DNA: TGTGCCAGCAGCTTGGCCGGGGTAGACTACGAGCAGTACTTC

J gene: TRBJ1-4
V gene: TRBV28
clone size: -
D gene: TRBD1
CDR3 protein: CASSSDREGEKLFF
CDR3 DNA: TGTGCCAGCAGTTCCGACAGGGAGGGGGAAAAACTGTTTTTT

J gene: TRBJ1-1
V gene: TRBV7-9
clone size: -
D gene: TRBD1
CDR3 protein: CASSLDPTGDPEAFF
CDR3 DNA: TGTGCCAGCAGCCTAGACCCGACAGGGGACCCTGAAGCTTTCTTT

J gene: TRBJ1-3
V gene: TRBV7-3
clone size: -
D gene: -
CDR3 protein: CASSLRGGNTIYF
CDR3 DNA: TGTGCCAGCAGCTTAAGAGGTGGAAACACCATATATTTT

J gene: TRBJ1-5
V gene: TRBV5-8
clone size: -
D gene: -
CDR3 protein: CASSLGRVNNQPQHF
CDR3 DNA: TGTGCCAGCAGCTTGGGGCGGGTGAACAATCAGCCCCAGCATTTT

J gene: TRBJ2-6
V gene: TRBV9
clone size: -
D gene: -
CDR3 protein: CASSVWDGWVISGANVLTF
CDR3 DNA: TGTGCCAGCAGCGTGTGGGATGGATGGGTTATCTCTGGGGCCAACGTCCTGACTTTC

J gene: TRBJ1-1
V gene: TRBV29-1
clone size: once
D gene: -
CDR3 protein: CSDLLNTEAFF
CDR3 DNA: TGCAGCGACCTACTGAACACTGAAGCTTTCTTT

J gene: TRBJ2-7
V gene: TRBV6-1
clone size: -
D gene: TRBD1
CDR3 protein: CASSGLLQGALDEQYF
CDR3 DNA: TGTGCCAGCAGTGGACTTTTACAGGGGGCGCTCGACGAGCAGTACTTC

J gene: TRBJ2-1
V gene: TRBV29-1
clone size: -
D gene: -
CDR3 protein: CSVAGGTSYNEQFF
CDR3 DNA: TGCAGCGTGGCGGGCGGAACCTCCTACAATGAGCAGTTCTTC

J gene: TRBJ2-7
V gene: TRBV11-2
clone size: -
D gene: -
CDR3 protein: CASSFSVSYEQYF
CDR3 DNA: TGTGCCAGCAGTTTCAGTGTCAGCTACGAGCAGTACTTC

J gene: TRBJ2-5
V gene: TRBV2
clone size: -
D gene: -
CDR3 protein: CASGEWRQETQYF
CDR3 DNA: TGTGCCAGCGGAGAGTGGCGGCAAGAGACCCAGTACTTC

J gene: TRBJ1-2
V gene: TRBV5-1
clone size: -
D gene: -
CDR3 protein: CASSLSTLQGAGGYTF
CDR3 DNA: TGCGCCAGCAGCTTGTCGACTCTACAGGGAGCTGGGGGCTACACCTTC

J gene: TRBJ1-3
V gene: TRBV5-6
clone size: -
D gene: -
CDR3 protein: CASIGGAASGNTIYF
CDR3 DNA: TGTGCCAGCATTGGTGGGGCGGCCTCTGGAAACACCATATATTTT

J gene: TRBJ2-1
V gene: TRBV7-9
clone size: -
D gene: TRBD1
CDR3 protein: CASSPGQGPIYNEQFF
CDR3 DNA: TGTGCCAGCAGCCCTGGACAGGGGCCGATCTACAATGAGCAGTTCTTC

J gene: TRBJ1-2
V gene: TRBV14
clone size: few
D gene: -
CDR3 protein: CASSQDRGDYGYTF
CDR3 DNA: TGTGCCAGCAGCCAAGACAGGGGCGACTATGGCTACACCTTC

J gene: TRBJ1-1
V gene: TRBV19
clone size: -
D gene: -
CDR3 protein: CASSSRSGGNEAFF
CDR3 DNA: TGTGCCAGTAGTAGCCGGTCGGGCGGGAATGAAGCTTTCTTT

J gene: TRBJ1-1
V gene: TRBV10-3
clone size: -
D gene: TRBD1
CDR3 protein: CAISEGGRGGDTEAFF
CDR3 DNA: TGTGCCATCAGTGAAGGTGGCAGGGGGGGAGACACTGAAGCTTTCTTT

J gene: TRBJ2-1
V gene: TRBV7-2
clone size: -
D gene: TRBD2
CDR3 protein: CASSLESPGTSLDDEQFF
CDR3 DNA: TGTGCCAGCAGCTTAGAATCTCCCGGGACTAGTCTCGACGATGAGCAGTTCTTC

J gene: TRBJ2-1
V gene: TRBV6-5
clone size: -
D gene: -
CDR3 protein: CASSVPLGHEQFF
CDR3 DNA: TGTGCCAGCAGCGTGCCATTGGGGCATGAGCAGTTCTTC

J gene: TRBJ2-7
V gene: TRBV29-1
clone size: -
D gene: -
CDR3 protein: CSVDAQGGYEQYF
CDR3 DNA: TGCAGCGTTGATGCACAGGGAGGCTACGAGCAGTACTTC

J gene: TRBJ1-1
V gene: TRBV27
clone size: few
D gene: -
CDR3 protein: CASRLVQGTEAFF
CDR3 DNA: TGTGCCAGCAGATTAGTACAGGGCACTGAAGCTTTCTTT

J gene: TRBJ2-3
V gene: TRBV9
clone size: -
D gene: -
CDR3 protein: CASSPSGTSTDTQYF
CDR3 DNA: TGTGCCAGCAGCCCTTCCGGGACTAGCACAGATACGCAGTATTTT

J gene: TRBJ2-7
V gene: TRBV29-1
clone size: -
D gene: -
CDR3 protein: CSVVRGYEQYF
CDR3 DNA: TGCAGCGTTGTCAGGGGTTACGAGCAGTACTTC

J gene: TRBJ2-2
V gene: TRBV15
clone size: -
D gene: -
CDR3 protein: CATRGPTPGVYTGELFF
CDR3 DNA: TGTGCCACCAGGGGTCCAACACCCGGGGTTTATACCGGGGAGCTGTTTTTT

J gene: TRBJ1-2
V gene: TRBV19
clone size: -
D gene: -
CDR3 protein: CASSIGTDYGYTF
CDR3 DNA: TGTGCCAGTAGTATCGGGACGGACTATGGCTACACCTTC

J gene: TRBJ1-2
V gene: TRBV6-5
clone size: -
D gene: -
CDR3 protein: CASSPQEVDGYTF
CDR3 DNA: TGTGCCAGCAGTCCCCAAGAAGTGGATGGCTACACCTTC

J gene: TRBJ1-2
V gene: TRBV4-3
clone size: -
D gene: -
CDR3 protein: CASSQDRSGQLGYTF
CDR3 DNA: TGCGCCAGCAGCCAAGATCGTAGCGGACAGCTTGGCTACACCTTC

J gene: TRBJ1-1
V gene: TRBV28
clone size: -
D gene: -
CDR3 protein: CASSFVRGNTEAFF
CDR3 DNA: TGTGCCAGCAGTTTTGTCAGGGGGAACACTGAAGCTTTCTTT

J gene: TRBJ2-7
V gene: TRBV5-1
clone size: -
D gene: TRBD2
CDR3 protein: CASSLSSGSSHEQYF
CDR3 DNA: TGCGCCAGCAGCTTGTCTAGCGGGAGTTCCCACGAGCAGTACTTC

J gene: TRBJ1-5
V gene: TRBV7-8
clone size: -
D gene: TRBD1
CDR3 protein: CASSPTGGFNQPQHF
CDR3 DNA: TGTGCCAGCAGTCCGACAGGGGGTTTCAATCAGCCCCAGCATTTT

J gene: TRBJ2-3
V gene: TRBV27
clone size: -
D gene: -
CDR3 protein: CASSAHFDTQYF
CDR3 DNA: TGTGCCAGCAGTGCCCACTTTGATACGCAGTATTTT

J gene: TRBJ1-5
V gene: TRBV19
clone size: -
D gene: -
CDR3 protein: CASSIFRLGNQPQHF
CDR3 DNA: TGTGCCAGTAGTATTTTCCGATTGGGCAATCAGCCCCAGCATTTT

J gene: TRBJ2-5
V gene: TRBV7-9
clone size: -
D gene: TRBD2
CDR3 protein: CASSPRVSTSGEETQYF
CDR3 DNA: TGTGCCAGCAGCCCCAGGGTCAGTACTAGCGGGGAAGAGACCCAGTACTTC

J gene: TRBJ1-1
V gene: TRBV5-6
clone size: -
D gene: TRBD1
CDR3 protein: CASSLDRASEAFF
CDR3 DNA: TGTGCCAGCAGCCTTGACAGGGCCTCTGAAGCTTTCTTT

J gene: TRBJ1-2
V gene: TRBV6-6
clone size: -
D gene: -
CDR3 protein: CASSHPGASNGYTF
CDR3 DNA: TGTGCCAGCAGCCACCCTGGGGCCTCTAATGGCTACACCTTC

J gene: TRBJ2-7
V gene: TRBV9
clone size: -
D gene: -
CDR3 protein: CASSVAGGGTYEQYF
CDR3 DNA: TGTGCCAGCAGCGTAGCAGGAGGAGGAACCTACGAGCAGTACTTC

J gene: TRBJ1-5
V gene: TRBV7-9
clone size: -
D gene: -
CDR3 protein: CASSPPGWGNQPQHF
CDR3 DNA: TGTGCCAGCAGCCCCCCGGGATGGGGCAATCAGCCCCAGCATTTT

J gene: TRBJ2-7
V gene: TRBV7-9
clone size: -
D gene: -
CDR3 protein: CASSFGEEQYF
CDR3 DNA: TGTGCCAGCAGCTTCGGGGAGGAGCAGTACTTC

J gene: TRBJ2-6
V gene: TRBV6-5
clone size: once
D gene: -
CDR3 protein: CASKGGSGANVLTF
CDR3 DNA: TGTGCCAGCAAAGGGGGCTCTGGGGCCAACGTCCTGACTTTC

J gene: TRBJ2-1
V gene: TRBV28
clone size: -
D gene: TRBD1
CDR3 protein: CASSLGQGSYNEQFF
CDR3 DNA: TGTGCCAGCAGCCTGGGACAGGGATCTTACAATGAGCAGTTCTTC

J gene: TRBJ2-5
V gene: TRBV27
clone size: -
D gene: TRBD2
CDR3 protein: CASSPGGVGTSGTQETQYF
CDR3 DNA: TGTGCCAGCAGTCCAGGGGGAGTTGGGACTAGCGGGACACAAGAGACCCAGTACTTC

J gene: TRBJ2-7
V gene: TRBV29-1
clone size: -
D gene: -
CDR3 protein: CSAAWGREQYF
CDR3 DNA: TGCAGCGCTGCCTGGGGACGCGAGCAGTACTTC

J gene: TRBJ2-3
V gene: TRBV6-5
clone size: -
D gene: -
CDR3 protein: CASNPSGASTDTQYF
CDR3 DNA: TGTGCCAGCAACCCCTCAGGGGCTAGCACAGATACGCAGTATTTT

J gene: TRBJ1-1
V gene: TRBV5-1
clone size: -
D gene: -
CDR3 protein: CASSPGHPNTEAFF
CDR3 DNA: TGCGCCAGCAGCCCTGGACACCCAAACACTGAAGCTTTCTTT

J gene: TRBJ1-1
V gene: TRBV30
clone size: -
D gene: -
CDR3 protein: CAWSINRNTEAFF
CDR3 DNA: TGTGCCTGGAGTATAAATAGAAACACTGAAGCTTTCTTT

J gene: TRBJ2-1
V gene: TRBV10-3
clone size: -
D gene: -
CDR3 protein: CAISDLARNEQFF
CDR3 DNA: TGTGCCATCAGTGACCTAGCGCGAAATGAGCAGTTCTTC

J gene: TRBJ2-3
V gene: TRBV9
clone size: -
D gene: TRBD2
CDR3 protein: CASSVGTSGTDTQYF
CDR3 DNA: TGTGCCAGCAGCGTAGGAACTAGCGGCACAGATACGCAGTATTTT

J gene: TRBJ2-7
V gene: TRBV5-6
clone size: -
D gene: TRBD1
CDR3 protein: CASSPTGDRGEQYF
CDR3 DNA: TGTGCCAGCAGCCCGACAGGGGACCGGGGCGAGCAGTACTTC

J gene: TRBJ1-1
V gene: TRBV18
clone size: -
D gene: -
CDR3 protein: CASSPARLGNTEAFF
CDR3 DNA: TGTGCCAGCTCACCAGCCCGACTGGGGAACACTGAAGCTTTCTTT

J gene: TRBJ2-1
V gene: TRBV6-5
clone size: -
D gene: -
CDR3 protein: CASSYSRQVYNEQFF
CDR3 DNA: TGTGCCAGCAGTTACAGTAGACAGGTCTACAATGAGCAGTTCTTC